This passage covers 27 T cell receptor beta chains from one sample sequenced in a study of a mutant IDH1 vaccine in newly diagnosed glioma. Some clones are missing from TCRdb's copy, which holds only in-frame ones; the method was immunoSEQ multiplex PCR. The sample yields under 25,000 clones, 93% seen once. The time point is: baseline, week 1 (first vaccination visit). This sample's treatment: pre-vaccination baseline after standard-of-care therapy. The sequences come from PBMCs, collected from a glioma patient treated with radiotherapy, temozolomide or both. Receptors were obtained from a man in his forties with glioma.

The CDR3 reads CASSWGTSGRARDTQYF. Written as DNA, the CDR3 is TGCGCCAGCAGCTGGGGGACTAGCGGGAGGGCCAGAGATACGCAGTATTTT. The genes are TRBV5-1 and TRBJ2-3; 16 bases fit TRBD2. V shed 3 bases, J shed 5 bases, and the junction held 6 bases outside the gene matches. The CDR3 runs 17 residues. Germline V CDR1 and CDR2: SGHRS, YFSETQ. The entire variable domain, with the rest obtained from reference TRBV5-1 and TRBJ2-3, is as follows: KAGVTQTPRYLIKTRGQQVTLSCSPISGHRSVSWYQQTPGQGLQFLFEYFSETQRNKGNFPGRFSGRQFSNSRSEMNVSTLELGDSALYLCASSWGTSGRARDTQYFGPGTRLTVL.

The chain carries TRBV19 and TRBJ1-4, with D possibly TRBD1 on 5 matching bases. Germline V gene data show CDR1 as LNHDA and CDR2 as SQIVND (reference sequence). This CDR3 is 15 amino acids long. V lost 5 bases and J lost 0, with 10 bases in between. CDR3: CASSPGVATNEKLFF. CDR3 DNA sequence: TGTGCCAGTAGTCCGGGGGTTGCAACTAATGAAAAACTGTTTTTT.

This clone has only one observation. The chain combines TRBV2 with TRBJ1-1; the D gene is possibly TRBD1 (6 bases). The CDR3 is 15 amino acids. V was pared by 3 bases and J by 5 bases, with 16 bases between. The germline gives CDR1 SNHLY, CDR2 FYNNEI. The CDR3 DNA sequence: TGTGCCAGCAGTGATGATGCGGGGGGCGGAACTGAAGCTTTCTTT. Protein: CASSDDAGGGTEAFF.

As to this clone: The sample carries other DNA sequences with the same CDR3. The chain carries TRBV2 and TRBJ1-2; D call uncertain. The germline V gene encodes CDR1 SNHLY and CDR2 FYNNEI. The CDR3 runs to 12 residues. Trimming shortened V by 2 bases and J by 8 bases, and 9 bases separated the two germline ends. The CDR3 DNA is TGTGCCAGCAGTGAAAGGGCCTCCGGCTACACCTTC. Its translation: CASSERASGYTF.

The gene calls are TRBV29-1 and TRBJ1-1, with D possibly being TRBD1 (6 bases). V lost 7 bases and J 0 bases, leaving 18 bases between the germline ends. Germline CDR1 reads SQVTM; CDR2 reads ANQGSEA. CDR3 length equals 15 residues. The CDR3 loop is CSAPPLTGVNTEAFF. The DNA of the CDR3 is TGCAGCGCTCCGCCCTTGACAGGAGTGAACACTGAAGCTTTCTTT.

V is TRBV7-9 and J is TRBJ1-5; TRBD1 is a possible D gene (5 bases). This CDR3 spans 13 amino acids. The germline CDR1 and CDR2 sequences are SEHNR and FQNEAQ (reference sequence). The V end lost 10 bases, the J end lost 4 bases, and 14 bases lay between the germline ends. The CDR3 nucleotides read TGTGCCACCCATTCACAGGAAAATCAGCCCCAGCATTTT. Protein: CATHSQENQPQHF.

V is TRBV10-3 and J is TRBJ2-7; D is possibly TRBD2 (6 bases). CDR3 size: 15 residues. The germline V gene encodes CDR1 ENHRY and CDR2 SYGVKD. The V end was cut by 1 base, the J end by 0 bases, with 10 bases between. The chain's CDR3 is CAISEWDGSSYEQYF. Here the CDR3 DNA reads TGTGCCATCAGTGAGTGGGACGGGAGCTCCTACGAGCAGTACTTC.

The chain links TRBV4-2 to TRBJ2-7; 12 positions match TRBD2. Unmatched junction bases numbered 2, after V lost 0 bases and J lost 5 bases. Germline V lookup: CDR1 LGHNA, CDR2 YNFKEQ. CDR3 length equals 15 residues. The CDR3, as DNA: TGTGCCAGCAGCCAAGATTGGACTAGCGGGAACGAGCAGTACTTC. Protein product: CASSQDWTSGNEQYF.

CDR3 amino acids: CASSEAYVAGDSYEQYF. The CDR3 bases are TGTGCCAGCAGTGAAGCGTATGTGGCAGGGGATTCCTACGAGCAGTACTTC. V gene TRBV2 combines with J gene TRBJ2-7; D is perhaps TRBD1 (6 bases). V lost 0 bases and J 1 base, leaving 16 bases between the germline ends. In germline, CDR1 is SNHLY, CDR2 FYNNEI. The CDR3 loop spans 17 amino acids.

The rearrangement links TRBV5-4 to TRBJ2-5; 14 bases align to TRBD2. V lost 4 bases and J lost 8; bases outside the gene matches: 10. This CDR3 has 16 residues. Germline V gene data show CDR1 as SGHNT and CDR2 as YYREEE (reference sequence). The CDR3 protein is CASSPNPGLAGDTQYF. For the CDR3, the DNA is TGTGCCAGCAGCCCAAATCCGGGACTAGCGGGAGATACCCAGTACTTC.

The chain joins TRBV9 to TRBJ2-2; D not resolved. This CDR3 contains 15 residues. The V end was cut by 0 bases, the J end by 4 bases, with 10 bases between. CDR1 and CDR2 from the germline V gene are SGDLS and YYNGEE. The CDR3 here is CASSVEVGPTGELFF. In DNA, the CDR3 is TGTGCCAGCAGCGTAGAGGTCGGACCCACCGGGGAGCTGTTTTTT.

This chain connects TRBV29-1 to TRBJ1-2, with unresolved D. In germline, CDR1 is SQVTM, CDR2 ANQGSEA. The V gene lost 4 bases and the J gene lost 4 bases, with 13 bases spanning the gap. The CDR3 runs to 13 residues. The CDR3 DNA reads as TGCAGCGTTGGGGGAGGGCCGGCCTATGGCTACACCTTC. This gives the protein CSVGGGPAYGYTF. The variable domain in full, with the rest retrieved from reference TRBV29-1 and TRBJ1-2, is SAVISQKPSRDICQRGTSLTIQCQVDSQVTMMFWYRQQPGQSLTLIATANQGSEATYESGFVIDKFPISRPNLTFSTLTVSNMSPEDSSIYLCSVGGGPAYGYTFGSGTRLTVV.

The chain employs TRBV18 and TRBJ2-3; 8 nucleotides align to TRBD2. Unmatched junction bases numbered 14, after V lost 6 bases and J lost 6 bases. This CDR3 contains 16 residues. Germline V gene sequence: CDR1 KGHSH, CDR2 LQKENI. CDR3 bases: TGTGCCAGCTCTCCGAGACTAGCGAGTGGGTTGGATACGCAGTATTTT. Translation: CASSPRLASGLDTQYF.

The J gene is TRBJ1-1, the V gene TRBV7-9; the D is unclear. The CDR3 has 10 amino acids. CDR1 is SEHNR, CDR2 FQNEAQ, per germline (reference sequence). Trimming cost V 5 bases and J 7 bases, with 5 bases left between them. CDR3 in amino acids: CASSTIEAFF. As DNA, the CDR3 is TGTGCCAGCAGCACAATTGAAGCTTTCTTT. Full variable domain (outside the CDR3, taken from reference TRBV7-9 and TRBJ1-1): DTGVSQNPRHKITKRGQNVTFRCDPISEHNRLYWYRQTLGQGPEFLTYFQNEAQLEKSRLLSDRFSAERPKGSFSTLEIQRTEQGDSAMYLCASSTIEAFFGQGTRLTVV.

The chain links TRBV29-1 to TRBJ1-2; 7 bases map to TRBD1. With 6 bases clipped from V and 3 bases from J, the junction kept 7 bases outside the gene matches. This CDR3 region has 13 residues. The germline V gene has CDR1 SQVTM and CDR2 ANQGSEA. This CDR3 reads CSVKDREHYGYTF. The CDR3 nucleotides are TGCAGCGTCAAAGACAGGGAACACTATGGCTACACCTTC.

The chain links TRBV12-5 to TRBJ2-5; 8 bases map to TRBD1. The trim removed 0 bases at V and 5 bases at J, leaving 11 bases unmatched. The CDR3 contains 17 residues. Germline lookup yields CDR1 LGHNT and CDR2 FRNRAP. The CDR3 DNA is TGTGCTAGTGGTTTGGTTCTGGGAGGACAGGGTCCGGAGACCCAGTACTTC. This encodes CASGLVLGGQGPETQYF.

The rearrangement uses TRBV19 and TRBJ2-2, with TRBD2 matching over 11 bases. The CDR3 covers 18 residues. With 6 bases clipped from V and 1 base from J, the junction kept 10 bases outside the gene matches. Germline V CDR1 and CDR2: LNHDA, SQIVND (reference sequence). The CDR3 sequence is CASRERSGTSGNTGELFF. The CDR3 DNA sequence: TGTGCCAGTAGAGAACGTAGCGGGACTAGCGGGAACACCGGGGAGCTGTTTTTT.

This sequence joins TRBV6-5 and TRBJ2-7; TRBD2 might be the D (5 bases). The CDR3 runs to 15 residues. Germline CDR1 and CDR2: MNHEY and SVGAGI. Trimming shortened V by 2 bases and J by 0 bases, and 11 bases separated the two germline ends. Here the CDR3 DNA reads TGTGCCAGCAGTTACGACGGGGAGTACTCCTACGAGCAGTACTTC. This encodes CASSYDGEYSYEQYF.

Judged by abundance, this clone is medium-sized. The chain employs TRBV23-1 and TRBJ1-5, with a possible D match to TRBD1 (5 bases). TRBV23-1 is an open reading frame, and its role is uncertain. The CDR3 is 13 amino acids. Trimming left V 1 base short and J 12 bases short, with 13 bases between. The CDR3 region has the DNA TGCGCCAGCAGTCAATTCCGTCGGGGGTTCCAGCATTTT. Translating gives CASSQFRRGFQHF.

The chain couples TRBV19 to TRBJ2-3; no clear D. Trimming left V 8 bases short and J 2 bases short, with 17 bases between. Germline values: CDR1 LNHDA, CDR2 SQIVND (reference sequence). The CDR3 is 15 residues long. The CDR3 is CASQGFPDFTDTQYF. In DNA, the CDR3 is TGTGCCAGTCAAGGGTTCCCCGACTTCACAGATACGCAGTATTTT.

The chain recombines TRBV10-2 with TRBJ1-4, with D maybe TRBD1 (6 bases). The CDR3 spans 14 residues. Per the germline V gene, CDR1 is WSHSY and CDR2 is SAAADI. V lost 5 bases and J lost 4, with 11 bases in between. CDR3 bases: TGCGCCAGCAGTCAGGGGCCCCTTAATGAAAAACTGTTTTTT. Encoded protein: CASSQGPLNEKLFF.

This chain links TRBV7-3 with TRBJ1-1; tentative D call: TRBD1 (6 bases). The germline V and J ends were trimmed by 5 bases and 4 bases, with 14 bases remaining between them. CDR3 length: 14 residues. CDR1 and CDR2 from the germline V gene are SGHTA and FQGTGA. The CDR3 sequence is CASSTRGSGTEAFF. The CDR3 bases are TGTGCCAGCAGCACCAGGGGTAGTGGCACTGAAGCTTTCTTT.

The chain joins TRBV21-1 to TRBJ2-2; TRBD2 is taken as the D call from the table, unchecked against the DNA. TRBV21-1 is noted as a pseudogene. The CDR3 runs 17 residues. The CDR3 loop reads CASSRDLAGGSGGELFF. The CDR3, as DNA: TGTGCCAGCAGCAGGGACTTAGCGGGAGGGAGCGGCGGGGAGCTGTTTTTT.

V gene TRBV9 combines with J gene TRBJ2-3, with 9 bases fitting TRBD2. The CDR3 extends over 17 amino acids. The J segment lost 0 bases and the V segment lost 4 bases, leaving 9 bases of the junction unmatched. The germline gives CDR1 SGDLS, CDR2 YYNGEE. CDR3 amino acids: CASSPWEREASTDTQYF. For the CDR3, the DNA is TGTGCCAGCAGCCCGTGGGAGCGGGAGGCTAGCACAGATACGCAGTATTTT. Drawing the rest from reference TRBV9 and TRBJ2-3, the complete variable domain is DSGVTQTPKHLITATGQRVTLRCSPRSGDLSVYWYQQSLDQGLQFLIQYYNGEERAKGNILERFSAQQFPDLHSELNLSSLELGDSALYFCASSPWEREASTDTQYFGPGTRLTVL.

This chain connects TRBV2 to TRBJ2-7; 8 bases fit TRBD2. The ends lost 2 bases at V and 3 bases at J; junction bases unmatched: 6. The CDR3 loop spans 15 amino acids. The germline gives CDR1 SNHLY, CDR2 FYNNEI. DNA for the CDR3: TGTGCCAGCAGTGAACGACCGGGGGGGAGCTACGAGCAGTACTTC. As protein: CASSERPGGSYEQYF.

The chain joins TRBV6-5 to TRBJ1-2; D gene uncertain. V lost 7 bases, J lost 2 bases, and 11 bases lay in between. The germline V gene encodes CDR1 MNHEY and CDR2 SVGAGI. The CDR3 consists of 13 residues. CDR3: CASTLGRNYGYTF. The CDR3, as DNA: TGTGCCAGCACCCTAGGGAGGAACTATGGCTACACCTTC.

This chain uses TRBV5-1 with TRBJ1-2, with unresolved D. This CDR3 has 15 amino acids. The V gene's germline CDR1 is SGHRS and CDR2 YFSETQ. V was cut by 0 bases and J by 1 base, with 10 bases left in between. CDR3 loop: CASSLGRTLNYGYTF. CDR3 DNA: TGCGCCAGCAGCTTGGGACGGACCCTTAACTATGGCTACACCTTC.